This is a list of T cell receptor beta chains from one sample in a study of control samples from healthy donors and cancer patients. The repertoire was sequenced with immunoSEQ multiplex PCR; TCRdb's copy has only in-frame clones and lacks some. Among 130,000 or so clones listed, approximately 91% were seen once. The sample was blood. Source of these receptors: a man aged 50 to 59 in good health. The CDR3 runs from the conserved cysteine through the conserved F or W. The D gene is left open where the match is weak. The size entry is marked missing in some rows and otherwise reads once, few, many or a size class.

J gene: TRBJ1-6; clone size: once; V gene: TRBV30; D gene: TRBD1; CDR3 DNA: TGTGCCTGGCATGAGACAGGGATTTCACCCCTCCACTTT; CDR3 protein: CAWHETGISPLHF
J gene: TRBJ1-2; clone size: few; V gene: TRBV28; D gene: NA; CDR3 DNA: TGTGCCAGCGGAGACAGCCTCTACTATGGCTACACCTTC; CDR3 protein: CASGDSLYYGYTF
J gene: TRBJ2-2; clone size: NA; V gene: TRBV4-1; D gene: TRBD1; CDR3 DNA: TGCGCCAGCAGCCTGAACCGGGCCAGGGGGCTTAACACCGGGGAGCTGTTTTTT; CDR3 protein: CASSLNRARGLNTGELFF
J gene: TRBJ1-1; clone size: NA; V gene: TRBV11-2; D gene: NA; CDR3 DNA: TGTGCCAGCAGCTCAAATGCTCCGGGACCGACGATTTGGGCTGAAGCTTTCTTT; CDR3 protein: CASSSNAPGPTIWAEAFF
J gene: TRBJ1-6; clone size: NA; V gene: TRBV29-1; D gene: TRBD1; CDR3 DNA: TGCAGCGTACAGGGGATCGGCTATAATTCACCCCTCCACTTT; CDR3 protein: CSVQGIGYNSPLHF
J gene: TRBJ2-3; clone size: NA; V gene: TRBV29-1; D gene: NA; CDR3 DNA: TGCAGCGTTGACCCCATTGGGGGGATCACAGATACGCAGTATTTT; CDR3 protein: CSVDPIGGITDTQYF
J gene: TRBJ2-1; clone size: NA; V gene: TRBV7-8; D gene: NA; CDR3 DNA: TGTGCCAGCAGCCCCGGGTCTGGACTTTACAATGAGCAGTTCTTC; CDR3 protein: CASSPGSGLYNEQFF
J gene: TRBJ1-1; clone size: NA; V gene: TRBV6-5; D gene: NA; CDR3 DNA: TGTGCCAGCAGTTACCATGGAATGAACACTGAAGCTTTCTTT; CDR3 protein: CASSYHGMNTEAFF
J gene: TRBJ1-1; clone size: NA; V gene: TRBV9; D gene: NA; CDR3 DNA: TGTGCCAGCAGCGTAGGGGTCTCCACTGAAGCTTTCTTT; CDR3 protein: CASSVGVSTEAFF
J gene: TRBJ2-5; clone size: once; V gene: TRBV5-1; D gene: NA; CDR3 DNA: TGCGCCAGCAGCTTCTCCGGGGGACCGGAAGAGACCCAGTACTTC; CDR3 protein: CASSFSGGPEETQYF
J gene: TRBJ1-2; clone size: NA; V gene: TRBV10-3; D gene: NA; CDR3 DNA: TGTGCCATCAGTGCCGGGACAATGTATGGCTACACCTTC; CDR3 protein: CAISAGTMYGYTF